The clone carrying this TCR beta chain was detected many times. Its antigen is currently unknown. This sample is drawn from a study of regulatory T cells in long-lasting Graves disease. The study, taken as a whole, reports: Persistent Graves' patients showed reduced TCR diversity versus newly diagnosed patients. Repertoires from persistent disease leaned toward TRBV28, TRBJ1-2 and TRBJ2-5.

The time point is: newly diagnosed GD, antithyroid drugs for less than 3 months. With RNA extracted from PBMCs as input, the TCR library was made. Deletions cut 8 bases from V and 0 bases from J, with 13 bases between. The CDR3 extends over 14 amino acids. Germline lookup yields CDR1 SEHNR and CDR2 FQNEAQ (reference sequence). Building of the TCR beta libraries involved iRepertoire HTBI primers and Arm-PCR of CDR3 regions. Original data processing: The samples included 62 TRBV and over eleven TRBJ segments. TCRdb analysed the multiplex PCR reads with MiXCR anew, one entry per CDR3 protein. In this record, the V and J calls reflect TCRdb's handling and not the investigators' own analysis. The table lists 510,000 or so distinct CDR3 sequences, more than 10% of them singletons, with approximately 9.6% in the top ten. The sample was also linked to a second study, of T cells in Graves' hyperthyroidism and ophthalmopathy. That source reports: Patients were aged 18 to 65, had disease duration under 2 months, and had newly diagnosed hyperthyroidism.

This clonotype was sampled from a woman aged 25 to 39 with Graves disease. The specimen comprised peripheral blood mononuclear cells (PBMCs), sampled at new diagnosis, from a patient treated with antithyroid drugs. This rearrangement joins TRBV7-9 to TRBJ1-1; D remains ambiguous. The CDR3 spells CASRGGSLNTEAFF. In DNA form, the CDR3 reads TGTGCCAGCCGCGGAGGGAGCTTGAACACTGAAGCTTTCTTT.